The rows below give T cell receptor beta chains drawn from one sample of a study of T-cell memory formation after mild COVID-19. TCRdb analysed the 5' RACE reads with MiXCR anew, one entry per CDR3 protein. The sample holds fewer than 450,000 distinct CDR3 sequences, roughly 24% seen once. The sequenced sample consisted of PBMCs or a T cell subset sorted from them (not recorded which). These receptors came from an adult woman who had mild COVID-19 (a few samples of this study predate the infection). Cell type and time point are not known. CDR3s include the opening cysteine and the closing phenylalanine or tryptophan. D genes are given only for firm matches. The size entry is marked missing in some rows and otherwise reads once, few, many or a size class.

TRBJ2-3	few	TRBV12-3/TRBV12-4	TRBD2	TGTGCCAGCAGCCCACAATTAGCGGGAGCAGCAGATACGCAGTATTTT	CASSPQLAGAADTQYF
TRBJ2-2	.	TRBV30	.	TGTGCCTGGAGTCAGGCAGTGAACACCGGGGAGCTGTTTTTT	CAWSQAVNTGELFF
TRBJ2-1	.	TRBV4-1	.	TGCGCCAGCAGCCTCCAGGGGGGCAATGAGCAGTTCTTC	CASSLQGGNEQFF
TRBJ2-1	.	TRBV27	TRBD2	TGTGCCAGCAGTTTCGCGGGAGGGGGCTATGAGCAGTTCTTC	CASSFAGGGYEQFF
TRBJ2-7	few	TRBV6-1	.	TGTGCCAGCAGTGAAGGGCCAGGGGGGTACGAGCAGTACTTC	CASSEGPGGYEQYF
TRBJ1-1	.	TRBV20-1	.	TGCAGTGCTGGGGGTTCTTTGACAGTTGGCACTGAAGCTTTCTTT	CSAGGSLTVGTEAFF
TRBJ2-1	few	TRBV11-2	TRBD2	TGTGCCAGCAGCGGTAGCGGGAGAGGTGACGGGTTCTTC	CASSGSGRGDGFF
TRBJ2-5	few	TRBV19	TRBD2	TGTGCCAGTAGTATAGAGTTTTTGCCAGCGGGGGGACAAGAGACCCAGTACTTC	CASSIEFLPAGGQETQYF
TRBJ1-1	.	TRBV4-3	.	TGCGCCAGCAGCCAAGATTGGACCCTGGGTACTGAAGCTTTCTTT	CASSQDWTLGTEAFF
TRBJ2-1	few	TRBV5-6	.	TGTGCCAGCAGCCCGGTCCGTTACAATGAGCAGTTCTTC	CASSPVRYNEQFF
TRBJ2-1	many	TRBV5-1	.	TGCGCCAGCAGCTTGACCCCAGGGGTCTACAATGAGCAGTTCTTC	CASSLTPGVYNEQFF
TRBJ2-1	.	TRBV7-9	TRBD2	TGTGCCAGCAGCCTCCGGGCACTAGCGGGAGCGGAGGAGCAGTTCTTC	CASSLRALAGAEEQFF
TRBJ1-4	few	TRBV7-9	TRBD1	TGTGCCAGCAGCACTTTGGGACAGTGGGATGAAAAACTGTTTTTT	CASSTLGQWDEKLFF
TRBJ1-1	.	TRBV6-4	.	TGTGCCAGCAGTGAAGCGTTGAACACTGAAGCTTTCTTT	CASSEALNTEAFF
TRBJ2-3	.	TRBV21-1	.	TGTGCCAGCTTCCTTACCGGGACGCGCCCGGGAGATACGCAGTATTTT	CASFLTGTRPGDTQYF
TRBJ2-5	.	TRBV15	.	TGTGCCACCAGCAGAGTGGCCCAGGGCCGCGAGACCCAGTACTTC	CATSRVAQGRETQYF
TRBJ2-7	.	TRBV3-1	.	TGTGCCAGCAGCCAGGTCAGGGTCATCGGGAACGAGCAGTACTTC	CASSQVRVIGNEQYF
TRBJ2-1	.	TRBV7-2	TRBD1	TGTGCCAGCAGCTCCTCAGGGGGTATCCACAATGAGCAGTTCTTC	CASSSSGGIHNEQFF
TRBJ2-7	few	TRBV13	.	TGTGCCAGCAGCTACCGGGACTCCCACGAGCAGTACTTC	CASSYRDSHEQYF
TRBJ2-5	.	TRBV7-9	.	TGTGCCAGCAGCATGCCCTCAGGAGAGACCCAGTACTTC	CASSMPSGETQYF